Shown below are 7 T cell receptor beta chains from a single sample sequenced in a study of blood T cell repertoires in COVID-19. Assay used: immunoSEQ multiplex PCR; TCRdb lists only in-frame clones, some missing. This sample has a few hundred thousand clones, with around 88% found just once. The sequencing sample was made of peripheral blood. All receptors come from a woman aged 55-70 years with COVID-19, enrolled during active disease.

V and J are TRBV2 and TRBJ2-1, with 7 bases matching TRBD1. The CDR3 has 14 residues. Germline assignment: CDR1 SNHLY and CDR2 FYNNEI. The V and J ends lost 5 bases and 3 bases, in that order; junction bases with no gene match: 4. CDR3 DNA sequence: TGTGCCAGCAGTACCCGGGACAGCTACAATGAGCAGTTCTTC. Translating it yields CASSTRDSYNEQFF.

The chain recombines TRBV7-9 with TRBJ2-1; 9 bases line up with TRBD2. The CDR3 length is 15 residues. V gave up 0 bases and J gave up 9 bases; unmatched junction bases: 6. CDR1 is SEHNR, CDR2 FQNEAQ, per germline (reference sequence). Here the CDR3 DNA reads TGTGCCAGCAGCTTAGCGGCGGGGGGGCGCCTTGAGCAGTTCTTC. It is translated as CASSLAAGGRLEQFF.

The chain uses TRBV6-5 and TRBJ1-5; D gene unclear. Germline V gives CDR1 MNHEY, CDR2 SVGAGI. Trimming removed 0 bases from V and 2 bases from J, with 5 bases in between. The CDR3 is 14 residues long. CDR3 DNA: TGTGCCAGCAGTTACTCCGGTCGCAATCAGCCCCAGCATTTT. Residues: CASSYSGRNQPQHF.

This sequence joins TRBV5-4 and TRBJ2-3; weak D call: TRBD2 (7 bases). The CDR3 runs 13 residues. The V and J ends lost 4 bases and 2 bases respectively, with 8 bases between them. Germline-derived CDR1 and CDR2 are SGHNT and YYREEE (reference sequence). CDR3: CASSGGATDTQYF. In DNA form, the CDR3 reads TGTGCCAGCAGCGGGGGGGCCACAGATACGCAGTATTTT.

The gene calls are TRBV25-1 and TRBJ2-7; the match to TRBD1 covers 9 bases. Germline V gene sequence: CDR1 MGHDK, CDR2 SYGVNS. CDR3 length equals 17 residues. After removal of 9 bases from V and 0 bases from J, the junction contained 15 bases not matched to a gene. CDR3 in DNA: TGTGCCAGACCTAGTCTGGAGGGACAGGGCACCTCCTACGAGCAGTACTTC. Its protein is CARPSLEGQGTSYEQYF.

CDR3 DNA: TGTGCCAGCAGCGTAGATTCGGGGTACCCCTTGAACACTGAAGCTTTCTTT. Protein sequence: CASSVDSGYPLNTEAFF. The V call is TRBV9, the J call TRBJ1-1; D gene uncertain. Germline V gene lookup returns CDR1 SGDLS and CDR2 YYNGEE. V was pared by 0 bases and J by 0 bases, with 15 bases between. This CDR3 has 17 residues.

With respect to this clone: The sample contains more than one DNA sequence encoding this CDR3. The chain employs TRBV11-3 and TRBJ2-7, with 7 bases fitting TRBD1. The CDR3 runs 14 residues. Germline CDR1 is SGHNT and CDR2 is YENEEA. After removal of 5 bases from V and 0 bases from J, the junction contained 4 bases not matched to a gene. CDR3 bases: TGTGCCAGCAGCAGGGGACAGAGCTCCTACGAGCAGTACTTC. Translation: CASSRGQSSYEQYF. The full variable domain, completed using reference TRBV11-3 and TRBJ2-7, is EAGVVQSPRYKIIEKKQPVAFWCNPISGHNTLYWYLQNLGQGPELLIRYENEEAVDDSQLPKDRFSAERLKGVDSTLKIQPAELGDSAVYLCASSRGQSSYEQYFGPGTRLTVT.